This T cell receptor (beta chain) derives from a study of T-cell reconstitution after alpha-beta-depleted transplantation in children. In germline, CDR1 is SGHDT, CDR2 YYEEEE. The CDR3 runs 14 residues. Trimming pared 0 bases from V and 3 bases from J, leaving 10 bases between. A library of TCRbeta sequences, prepared with unique molecular identifiers, was generated. TCRdb re-derived calls from the PCR reads in MiXCR, one entry per CDR3 protein. The sample records 600,000 to 700,000 distinct CDR3 sequences, approximately 15% being singletons. This clonotype was obtained from a human donor who donated a stem cell graft to a child with acute myeloid leukemia. This rearrangement joins TRBV5-6 to TRBJ2-7; no reliable D call. This specimen was PBMCs from the stem cell graft donor, taken from the stem cell graft. CDR3 DNA: TGTGCCAGCAGCTTGGGAAGTTCGATCTACGAGCAGTACTTC. This encodes CASSLGSSIYEQYF.